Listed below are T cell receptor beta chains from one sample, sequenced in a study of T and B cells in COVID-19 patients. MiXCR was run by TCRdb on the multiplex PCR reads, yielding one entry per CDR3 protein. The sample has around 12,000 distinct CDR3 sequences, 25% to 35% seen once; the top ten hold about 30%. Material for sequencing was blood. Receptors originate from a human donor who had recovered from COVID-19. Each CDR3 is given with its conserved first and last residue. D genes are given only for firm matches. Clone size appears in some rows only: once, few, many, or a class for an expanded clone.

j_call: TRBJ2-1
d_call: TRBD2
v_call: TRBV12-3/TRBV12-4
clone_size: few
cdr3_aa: CASSRGLVGDEQFF
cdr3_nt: TGTGCCAGCAGTCGCGGACTAGTTGGCGATGAGCAGTTCTTC

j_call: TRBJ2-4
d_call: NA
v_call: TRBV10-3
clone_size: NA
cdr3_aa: CASPGRAKNIQYF
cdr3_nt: TGTGCCTCCCCCGGTCGGGCCAAAAACATTCAGTACTTC

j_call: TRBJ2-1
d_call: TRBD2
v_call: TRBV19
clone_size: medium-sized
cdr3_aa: CASSITGGRNLGNEQFF
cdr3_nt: TGTGCCAGTAGTATAACGGGAGGGCGAAATTTAGGGAATGAGCAGTTCTTC

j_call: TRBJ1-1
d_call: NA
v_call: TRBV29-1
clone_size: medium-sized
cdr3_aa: CSVDGYTEAFF
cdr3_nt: TGCAGCGTTGATGGGTACACTGAAGCTTTCTTT

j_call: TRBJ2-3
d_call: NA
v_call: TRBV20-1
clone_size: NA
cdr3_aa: CSASGQADTQYF
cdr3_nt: TGCAGTGCTAGTGGGCAGGCAGATACGCAGTATTTT

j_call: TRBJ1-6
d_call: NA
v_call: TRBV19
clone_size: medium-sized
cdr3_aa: CASRAGTNSPLHF
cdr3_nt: TGTGCCAGTCGGGCGGGGACGAATTCACCCCTCCACTTT

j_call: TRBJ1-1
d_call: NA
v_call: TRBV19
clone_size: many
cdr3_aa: CASSLTQLNTEAFF
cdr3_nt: TGTGCCAGTAGCCTGACCCAATTGAACACTGAAGCTTTCTTT

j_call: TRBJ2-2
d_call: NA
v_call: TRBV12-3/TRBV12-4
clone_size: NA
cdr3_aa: CASSWGGPPGGELFF
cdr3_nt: TGTGCCAGCAGCTGGGGGGGGCCTCCGGGCGGGGAGCTGTTTTTT

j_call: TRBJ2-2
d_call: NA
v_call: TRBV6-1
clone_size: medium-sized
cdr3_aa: CATRHSDGELFF
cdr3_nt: TGTGCCACCCGTCACAGTGACGGGGAGCTGTTTTTT

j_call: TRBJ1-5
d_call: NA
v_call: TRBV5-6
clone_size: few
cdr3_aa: CASGRWSRPPQPQHF
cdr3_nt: TGTGCCAGCGGCCGGTGGAGTCGGCCCCCTCAGCCCCAGCATTTT

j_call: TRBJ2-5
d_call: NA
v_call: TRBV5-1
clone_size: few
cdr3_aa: CASSLSGTTQQETQYF
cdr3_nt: TGCGCCAGCAGCTTGTCGGGGACGACTCAACAAGAGACCCAGTACTTC

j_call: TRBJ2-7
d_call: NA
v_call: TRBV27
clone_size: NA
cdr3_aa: CASSLGGKLYEQYF
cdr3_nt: TGTGCCAGCAGTTTAGGCGGGAAACTCTACGAGCAGTACTTC

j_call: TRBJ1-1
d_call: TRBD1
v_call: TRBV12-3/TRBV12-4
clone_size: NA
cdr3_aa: CASSPWTGSTTEAFF
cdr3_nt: TGTGCCAGCAGTCCGTGGACAGGTTCGACCACTGAAGCTTTCTTT

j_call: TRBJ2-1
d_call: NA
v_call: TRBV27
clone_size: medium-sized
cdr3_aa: CASSLYGEQFF
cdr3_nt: TGTGCCAGCAGTTTATACGGTGAGCAGTTCTTC

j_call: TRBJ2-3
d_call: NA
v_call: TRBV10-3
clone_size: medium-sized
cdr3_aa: CAISEGGTDTQYF
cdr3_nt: TGTGCCATCAGTGAGGGTGGCACAGATACGCAGTATTTT

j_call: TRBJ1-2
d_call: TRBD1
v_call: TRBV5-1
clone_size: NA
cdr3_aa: CASSLEDRRNYGYTF
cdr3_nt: TGCGCCAGCAGCTTGGAGGACAGGAGGAACTATGGCTACACCTTC

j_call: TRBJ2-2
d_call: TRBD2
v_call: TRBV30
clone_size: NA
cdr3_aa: CAWSFTGGPTGELFF
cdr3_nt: TGTGCCTGGAGTTTCACGGGAGGGCCTACCGGGGAGCTGTTTTTT

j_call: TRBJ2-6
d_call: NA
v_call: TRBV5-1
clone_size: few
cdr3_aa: CASSGGTGANVLTF
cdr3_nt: TGCGCCAGCAGCGGGGGTACTGGGGCCAACGTCCTGACTTTC

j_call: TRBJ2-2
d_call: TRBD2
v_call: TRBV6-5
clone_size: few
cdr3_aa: CASSRNSGTPPRNTGELFF
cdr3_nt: TGTGCCAGCAGCCGAAATAGCGGGACCCCCCCCCGGAACACCGGGGAGCTGTTTTTT

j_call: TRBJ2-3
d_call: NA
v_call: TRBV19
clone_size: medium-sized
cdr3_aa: CASSIGRKRDTQYF
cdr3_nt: TGTGCCAGTAGTATAGGCAGGAAAAGAGATACGCAGTATTTT

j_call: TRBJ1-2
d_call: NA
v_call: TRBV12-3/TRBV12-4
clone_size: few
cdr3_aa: CASSSQTYGYTF
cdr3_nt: TGTGCCAGCAGTTCCCAGACTTATGGCTACACCTTC

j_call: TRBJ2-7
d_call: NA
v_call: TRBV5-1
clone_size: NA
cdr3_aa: CASSLWGQGNYEQYF
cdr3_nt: TGCGCCAGCAGCTTGTGGGGGCAGGGCAACTACGAGCAGTACTTC

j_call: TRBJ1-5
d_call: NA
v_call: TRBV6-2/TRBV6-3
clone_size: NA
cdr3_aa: CASSYLTGFGNQPQHF
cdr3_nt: TGTGCCAGCAGTTACCTGACAGGATTTGGCAATCAGCCCCAGCATTTT

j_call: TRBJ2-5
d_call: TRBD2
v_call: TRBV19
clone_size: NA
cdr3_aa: CASSIEASGRPATQYF
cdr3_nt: TGTGCCAGTAGTATAGAAGCTAGCGGGAGACCAGCGACCCAGTACTTC

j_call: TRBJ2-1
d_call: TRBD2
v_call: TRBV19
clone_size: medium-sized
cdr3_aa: CASSAAGTSGIDNEQFF
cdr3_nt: TGTGCCAGTAGTGCAGCCGGGACTAGCGGGATCGACAATGAGCAGTTCTTC

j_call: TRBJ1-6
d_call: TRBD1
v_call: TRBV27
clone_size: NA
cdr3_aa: CASSQGADNSPLHF
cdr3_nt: TGTGCCAGCAGCCAGGGGGCGGATAATTCACCCCTCCACTTT

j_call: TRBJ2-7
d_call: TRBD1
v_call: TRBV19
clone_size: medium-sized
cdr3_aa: CASSSRDSRAAEQYF
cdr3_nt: TGTGCCAGTAGTTCCCGGGACAGCCGTGCGGCGGAGCAGTACTTC

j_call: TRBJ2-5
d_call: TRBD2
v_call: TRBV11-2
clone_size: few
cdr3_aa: CASSPLAGGPYETQYF
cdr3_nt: TGTGCCAGCAGCCCATTAGCGGGAGGGCCCTACGAGACCCAGTACTTC

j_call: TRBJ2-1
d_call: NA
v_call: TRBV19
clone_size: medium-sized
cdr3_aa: CASRRANEQFF
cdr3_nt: TGTGCCAGTCGTAGGGCTAATGAGCAGTTCTTC

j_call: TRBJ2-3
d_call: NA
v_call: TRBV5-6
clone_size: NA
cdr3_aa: CASSLPDSSTDTQYF
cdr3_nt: TGCGCCAGCAGCTTGCCGGATTCTAGCACAGATACGCAGTATTTT

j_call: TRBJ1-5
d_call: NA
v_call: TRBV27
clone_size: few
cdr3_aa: CASSFAGAFNQPQHF
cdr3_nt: TGTGCCAGCAGTTTTGCTGGGGCGTTCAATCAGCCCCAGCATTTT

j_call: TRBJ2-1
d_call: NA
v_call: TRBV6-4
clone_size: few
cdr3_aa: CASSDGTRANEQFF
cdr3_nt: TGTGCCAGCAGTGACGGGACCCGGGCCAATGAGCAGTTCTTC

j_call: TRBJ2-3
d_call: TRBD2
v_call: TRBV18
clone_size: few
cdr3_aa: CASSSLAPNTDTQYF
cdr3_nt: TGTGCCAGCTCGTCACTAGCGCCCAACACAGATACGCAGTATTTT

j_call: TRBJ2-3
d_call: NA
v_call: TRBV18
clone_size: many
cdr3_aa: CASSPANWGDTQYF
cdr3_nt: TGTGCCAGCTCACCGGCTAACTGGGGAGATACGCAGTATTTT

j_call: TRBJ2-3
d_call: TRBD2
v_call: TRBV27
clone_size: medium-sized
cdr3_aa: CASSSDGGSTDTQYF
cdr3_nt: TGTGCCAGCAGTTCCGACGGGGGGAGCACAGATACGCAGTATTTT

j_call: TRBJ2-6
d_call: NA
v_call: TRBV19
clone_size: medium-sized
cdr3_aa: CASSSAPSSGANVLTF
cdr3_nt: TGTGCCAGTAGCTCGGCTCCTTCCTCTGGGGCCAACGTCCTGACTTTC

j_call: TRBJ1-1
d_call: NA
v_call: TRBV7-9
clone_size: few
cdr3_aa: CASSRGWNTEAFF
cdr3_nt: TGTGCCAGCAGCCGGGGATGGAACACTGAAGCTTTCTTT

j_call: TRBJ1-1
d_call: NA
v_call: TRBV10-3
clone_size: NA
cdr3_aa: CATLEGMNTEAFF
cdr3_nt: TGTGCCACCCTAGAGGGGATGAACACTGAAGCTTTCTTT

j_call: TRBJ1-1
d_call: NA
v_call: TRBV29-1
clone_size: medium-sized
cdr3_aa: CSAVGDTEAFF
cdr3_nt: TGCAGCGCTGTAGGGGACACTGAAGCTTTCTTT

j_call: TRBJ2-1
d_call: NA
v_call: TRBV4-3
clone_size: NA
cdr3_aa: CASSQEGFLGEQFF
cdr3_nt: TGCGCCAGCAGCCAAGAGGGTTTTTTAGGTGAGCAGTTCTTC

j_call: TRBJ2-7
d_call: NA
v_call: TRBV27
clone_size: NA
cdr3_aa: CASSSFKLVHPYEQYF
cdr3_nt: TGTGCCAGCAGTTCTTTTAAACTAGTTCATCCCTACGAGCAGTACTTC

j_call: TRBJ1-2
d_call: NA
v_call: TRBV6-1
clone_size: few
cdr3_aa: CASSEIQDNYGYTF
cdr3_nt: TGTGCCAGCAGTGAAATCCAAGATAACTATGGCTACACCTTC

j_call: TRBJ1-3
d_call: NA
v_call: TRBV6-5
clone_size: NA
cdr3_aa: CATQRTLLSGNTIYF
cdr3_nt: TGTGCCACCCAAAGGACACTACTCTCTGGAAACACCATATATTTT

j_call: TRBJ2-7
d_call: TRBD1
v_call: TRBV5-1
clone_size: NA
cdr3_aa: CASSYGQGSTYEQYF
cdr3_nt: TGCGCCAGCAGCTATGGACAGGGTAGCACCTACGAGCAGTACTTC

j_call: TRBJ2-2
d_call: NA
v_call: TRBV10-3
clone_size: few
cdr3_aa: CAISNKDGVRGNTGELFF
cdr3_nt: TGTGCCATCAGCAACAAGGACGGGGTTAGGGGCAACACCGGGGAGCTGTTTTTT